In this sample, the clone carrying this TCR beta chain turned up once. Its antigen is still unknown. Between the trimmed V and J ends, which lost 5 bases and 3 bases, there was a span of 8 bases. The germline V gene has CDR1 MDHEN and CDR2 SYDVKM. The CDR3 extends over 12 amino acids. Sequencing used immunoSEQ multiplex PCR; TCRdb keeps in-frame clones, though not all of them. Counted here are over a million clones, around 95% occurring once; the ten biggest clones make up approximately 1.1%. The sample is drawn from a study of shared clonotypes between healthy human individuals. Study information: With ages of 18 to 49, the donors were two women and a few men. Study-level results: Incomplete sequencing of sorted subsets was indicated by rarefaction despite large depth.

This rearrangement joins TRBV28 to TRBJ2-7, with D possibly being TRBD2 (6 bases). The specimen was naive CD4+ T cells sorted from blood. Subset given: CD45RA+ positively selected. This TCR came from a man younger than 45 in good health. The CDR3, as DNA: TGTGCCAGCAGTACGGGACTCTACGAGCAGTACTTC. It encodes CASSTGLYEQYF.